Each of the 3 T cell receptor beta chains below was sequenced from the same sample in a study of T-cell memory formation after mild COVID-19. One entry per CDR3 protein, called by TCRdb with MiXCR from the 5' RACE reads. The data show about 130,000 distinct CDR3 sequences, 16% seen once. The specimen sequenced was PBMCs or a T cell subset sorted from them (not recorded which). The receptors here all came from an adult woman who had mild COVID-19 (a few samples of this study predate the infection). Cell type and time point are not known.

The rearrangement uses TRBV6-6 and TRBJ1-4; D is perhaps TRBD1 (5 bases). CDR3 size: 21 residues. Germline assignment: CDR1 MNHNY and CDR2 SVGAGI (reference sequence). With 2 bases removed from V and 0 bases from J, the gap between germline ends came to 25 bases. The CDR3 sequence is CASSYESTSRVSFATNEKLFF. As DNA, the CDR3 is TGTGCCAGCAGTTACGAAAGCACAAGCAGGGTCTCATTTGCAACTAATGAAAAACTGTTTTTT.

This clonotype came up a few times. The chain couples TRBV12-3 or TRBV12-4 to TRBJ1-1; 10 nucleotides agree with TRBD1. The CDR3 contains 18 residues. J gave up 2 bases and V 5 bases, and 14 bases lay outside the gene matches. CDR3 coding DNA: TGTGCCAGCAGTCCCATAGGACAGGGGGATCGGGTCAACACTGAAGCTTTCTTT. Its translation: CASSPIGQGDRVNTEAFF.

This clonotype was detected ten times or more. The V and J genes are TRBV3-1 and TRBJ1-5, with D perhaps TRBD1 (6 bases). This CDR3 has 15 amino acids. With 1 base removed from V and 6 bases from J, the gap between germline ends came to 13 bases. Germline assignment: CDR1 LGHDT and CDR2 YNNKEL (reference sequence). The CDR3 DNA reads as TGTGCCAGCAGCCAAGTTCCGGGCAGGGGTCAGCCCCAGCATTTT. Protein sequence: CASSQVPGRGQPQHF.